This T cell receptor (beta chain) was observed in a study of shared clonotypes between healthy human individuals. As for the study in general: Each donor's CD8 memory used one plate, CD8 naive two, each CD4 subset three. Study-wide results and limits: Read depth was anticipated to influence clonotype sharing among donors.

Naive CD8 cells comprised CD45RO-negative, CCR7-positively selected cells, excluding terminally differentiated effector memory CD45RA+ cells. Germline values: CDR1 PRHDT, CDR2 FYEKMQ (reference sequence). CDR3 length: 17 amino acids. Clones were read by immunoSEQ multiplex PCR, and TCRdb kept only the in-frame ones, dropping some. The sample lists roughly 2,000,000 clones, 85% to 95% seen once, with around 1.7% in the top ten. On this clone itself: Its antigen is not identified. At one boundary the junction diverges from the germline segment, which might be a read error.

The V call is TRBV13, the J call TRBJ2-3, with TRBD2 identical over 9 bases. What was sequenced was naive CD8+ T cells from PBMCs. The clonotype originates from a man between 18 and 29 years old in good health. Some clones in this sample may be carry-over from other donors' samples. CDR3 region: CASSLGAAGGPADTQYF. The CDR3 bases are TGTGCCAGCAGCCTAGGGGCGGCGGGAGGGCCAGCAGATACGCAGTATTTT. Supplemented by reference TRBV13 and TRBJ2-3, the full variable domain reads AAGVIQSPRHLIKEKRETATLKCYPIPRHDTVYWYQQGPGQDPQFLISFYEKMQSDKGSIPDRFSAQQFSDYHSELNMSSLELGDSALYFCASSLGAAGGPADTQYFGPGTRLTVL.